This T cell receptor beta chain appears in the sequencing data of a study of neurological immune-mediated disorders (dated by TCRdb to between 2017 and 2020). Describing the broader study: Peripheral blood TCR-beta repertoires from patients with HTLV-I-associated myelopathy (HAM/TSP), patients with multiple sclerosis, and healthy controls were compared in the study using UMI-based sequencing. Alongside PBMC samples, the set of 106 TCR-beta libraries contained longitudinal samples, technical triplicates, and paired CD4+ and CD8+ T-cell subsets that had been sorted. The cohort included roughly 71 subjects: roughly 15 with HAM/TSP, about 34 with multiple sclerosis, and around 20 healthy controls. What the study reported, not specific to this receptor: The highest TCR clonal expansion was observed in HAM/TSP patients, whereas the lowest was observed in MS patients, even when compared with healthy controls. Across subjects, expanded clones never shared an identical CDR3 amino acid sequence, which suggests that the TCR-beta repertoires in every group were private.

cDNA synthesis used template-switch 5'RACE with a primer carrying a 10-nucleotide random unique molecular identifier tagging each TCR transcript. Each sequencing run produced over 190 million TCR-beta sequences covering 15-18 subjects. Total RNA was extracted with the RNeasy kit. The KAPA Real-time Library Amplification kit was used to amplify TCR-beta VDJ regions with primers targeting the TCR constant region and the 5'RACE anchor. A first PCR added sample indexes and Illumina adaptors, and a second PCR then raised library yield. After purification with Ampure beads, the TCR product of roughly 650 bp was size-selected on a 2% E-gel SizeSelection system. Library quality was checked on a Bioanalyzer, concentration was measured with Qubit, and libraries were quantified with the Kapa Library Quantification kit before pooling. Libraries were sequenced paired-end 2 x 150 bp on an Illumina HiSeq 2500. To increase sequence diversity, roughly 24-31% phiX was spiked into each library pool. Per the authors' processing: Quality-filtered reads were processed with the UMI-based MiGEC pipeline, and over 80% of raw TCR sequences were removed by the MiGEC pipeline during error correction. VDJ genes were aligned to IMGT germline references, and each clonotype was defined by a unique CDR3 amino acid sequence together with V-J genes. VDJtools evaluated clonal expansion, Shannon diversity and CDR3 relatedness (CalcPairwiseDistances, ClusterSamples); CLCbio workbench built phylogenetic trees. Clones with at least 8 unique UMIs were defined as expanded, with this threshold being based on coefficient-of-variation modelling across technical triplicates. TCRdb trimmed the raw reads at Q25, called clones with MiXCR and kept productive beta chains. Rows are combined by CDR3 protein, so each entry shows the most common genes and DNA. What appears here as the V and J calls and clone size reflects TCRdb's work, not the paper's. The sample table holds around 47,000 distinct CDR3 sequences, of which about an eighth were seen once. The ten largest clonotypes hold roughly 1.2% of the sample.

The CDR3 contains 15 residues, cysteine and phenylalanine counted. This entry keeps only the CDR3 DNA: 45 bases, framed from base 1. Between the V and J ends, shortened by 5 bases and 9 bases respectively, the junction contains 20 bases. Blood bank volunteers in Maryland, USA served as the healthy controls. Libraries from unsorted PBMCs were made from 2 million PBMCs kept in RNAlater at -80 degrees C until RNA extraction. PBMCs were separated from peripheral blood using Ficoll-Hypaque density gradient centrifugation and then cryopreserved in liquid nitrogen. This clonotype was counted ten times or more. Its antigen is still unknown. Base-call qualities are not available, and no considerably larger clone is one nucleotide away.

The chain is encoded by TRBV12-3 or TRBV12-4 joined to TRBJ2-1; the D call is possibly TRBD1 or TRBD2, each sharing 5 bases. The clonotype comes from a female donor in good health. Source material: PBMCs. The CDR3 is CASSLSGRNRGEQFF. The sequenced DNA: TGTGCCAGCAGTCTTTCGGGACGGAATAGGGGTGAGCAGTTCTTC.